Listed below are T cell receptor beta chains from one sample, sequenced in a study of cytomegalovirus exposure and HLA in healthy donors. Sequencing was performed with immunoSEQ multiplex PCR; in TCRdb, only in-frame clones are kept and a portion is missing. The table records 150,000 to 200,000 clones, approximately 85% of them present only once. Input material: PBMCs. These receptors came from a man between 18 and 35 years old in good health and CMV-seropositive. Each CDR3 is given with its conserved first and last residue. D genes are given only for firm matches. Size values are once, few and many counts, or a class for expanded clones, and some rows have none.

d_gene	abundance	v_gene	j_gene	CDR3nt	CDR3aa
TRBD2	NA	TRBV9	TRBJ2-3	TGTGCCAGCAGTCTAGCGGGGGGGCAGACAGATACGCAGTATTTT	CASSLAGGQTDTQYF
TRBD1	NA	TRBV29-1	TRBJ1-1	TGCAGCGGCACCGGGACAGGGAACACTGAAGCTTTCTTT	CSGTGTGNTEAFF
NA	NA	TRBV25-1	TRBJ1-2	TGTGCCAGCAGTGGCGGGGCTGGCTACACCTTC	CASSGGAGYTF
NA	NA	TRBV6-5	TRBJ1-2	TGTGCCAGCAGTGAAGGAAAGGGGAGGGGTGGCTACACCTTC	CASSEGKGRGGYTF
TRBD2	NA	TRBV4-1	TRBJ2-3	TGCGCCAGCAGCCAAGAGCGGGGGGGCCTCGCAGATACGCAGTATTTT	CASSQERGGLADTQYF
TRBD1	NA	TRBV5-1	TRBJ2-2	TGCGCCAGCAGCTTCACAGGGGACGGGGAGCTGTTTTTT	CASSFTGDGELFF
NA	NA	TRBV7-9	TRBJ2-7	TGTGCCAGCAGCTCACGTGAGACAGGACCCCACTACGAGCAGTACTTC	CASSSRETGPHYEQYF
TRBD1	NA	TRBV23-1	TRBJ2-7	TGCGCCAGCAGTCACCCGAGGGACAGGGGTTACGAGCAGTACTTC	CASSHPRDRGYEQYF
TRBD2	once	TRBV30	TRBJ2-4	TGTGCCTGGACGCTAGCGGGTGGGAACATTCAGTACTTC	CAWTLAGGNIQYF
TRBD2	NA	TRBV9	TRBJ2-2	TGTGCCAGCAGCCTCCGGGGGGGTGCAAACACCGGGGAGCTGTTTTTT	CASSLRGGANTGELFF
TRBD2	NA	TRBV7-2	TRBJ2-7	TGTGCCAGCAGCCTGATTGAGCGGGGGGAATCCTACGAGCAGTACTTC	CASSLIERGESYEQYF
TRBD1	NA	TRBV11-2	TRBJ2-2	TGTGCCGGCGAGACAGGGGTTAGGACCGGGGAGCTGTTTTTT	CAGETGVRTGELFF
NA	NA	TRBV27	TRBJ2-1	TGTGCCAGCAGTTTTGGGGTAGCGGTGTACAATGAGCAGTTCTTC	CASSFGVAVYNEQFF
NA	NA	TRBV5-6	TRBJ2-2	TGTGCCAGCAGCTTGGGACTAGCCGGGGAGCTGTTTTTT	CASSLGLAGELFF
NA	NA	TRBV7-9	TRBJ2-7	TGTGCCAGCAGCTTAGGAATTACCCCTGGGACACCCAATTCCTACGAGCAGTACTTC	CASSLGITPGTPNSYEQYF
TRBD1	NA	TRBV19	TRBJ1-2	TGTGCCAGTAGTTCTTTGACAGGGGGCGCGTTAGGCTACACCTTC	CASSSLTGGALGYTF
NA	NA	TRBV7-9	TRBJ1-3	TGTGCCAGCAGCTCCCGGAGCTCTGGAAACACCATATATTTT	CASSSRSSGNTIYF
TRBD1	NA	TRBV7-2	TRBJ1-1	TGTGCCAGCAGCCCCCAGGACAGGGTAGCTGAAGCTTTCTTT	CASSPQDRVAEAFF
NA	NA	TRBV7-2	TRBJ2-1	TGTGCCAGCAGCCTACGAGGCAATGAGCAGTTCTTC	CASSLRGNEQFF
NA	NA	TRBV20-1	TRBJ2-7	TGCGGATCCGGGGGTCCGTCCGAGCAGTACTTC	CGSGGPSEQYF
NA	NA	TRBV5-6	TRBJ2-5	TGTGCCAGCAGCTTGGGTCCACAAGAGACCCAGTACTTC	CASSLGPQETQYF
TRBD2	NA	TRBV19	TRBJ2-2	TGTGCCAGTAGACTGCTAGCGGTGACGAACACCGGGGAGCTGTTTTTT	CASRLLAVTNTGELFF
TRBD2	NA	TRBV12-5	TRBJ2-3	TGTGCTAGTGGTCAGAGGCTAGCGGGGTCGGATACGCAGTATTTT	CASGQRLAGSDTQYF
TRBD2	NA	TRBV7-8	TRBJ2-5	TGTGCCAGCAGCTTAGGGGGCGGGGGGGCCACAGAGACCCAGTACTTC	CASSLGGGGATETQYF
NA	NA	TRBV7-9	TRBJ2-7	TGTGCCAGCAGCCCTGATGACGGGGTCCCCGGCGAGCAGTACTTC	CASSPDDGVPGEQYF
NA	NA	TRBV4-1	TRBJ2-1	TGCGCCAGCAGCCAGAGACTAGTCCCTGAGCAGTTCTTC	CASSQRLVPEQFF
TRBD1	NA	TRBV30	TRBJ2-2	TGTGCTTACCCGTCCCGGGACAGGGCCGGGGAGCTGTTTTTT	CAYPSRDRAGELFF
NA	NA	TRBV5-1	TRBJ2-1	TGCGCCAGCAGTCAAAGCGGAGAGCAGTTCTTC	CASSQSGEQFF